The TCR beta chain described here comes from a study of cytomegalovirus exposure and HLA in healthy donors. Study observations and caveats: Associated with cytomegalovirus, according to the listing, were some 150 TCR beta chains. A later analysis reportedly identified an Asian-associated ancestry cluster as carrying fewer N-insertions than the roughly 700-donor mean. TCR beta V segments were, for the most part, productive about 87% or about 30% of the time in an earlier analysis.

Trimming took 3 bases from V and 11 from J, leaving 16 bases between them. The CDR3 extends over 13 amino acids. Germline V gene lookup returns CDR1 KGHSH and CDR2 LQKENI. Points on this clone: What it binds is unknown.

13 Jbeta primers and 60 Vbeta primers were used for the PCR. Study processing details: The count from a later analysis was some 81 million unique TCR beta chains, about 10 million of them shared. Assay used: immunoSEQ multiplex PCR; TCRdb lists only in-frame clones, some missing. Clonal size and the V and J genes are those of that table, whereas D and trimming came from the DNA. Of under 200,000 clones in the sample, around 80% were seen once. The receptor was isolated from a female donor in good health and CMV-seronegative. Sequenced sample: PBMCs. J is TRBJ1-1 and V is TRBV18; D may be TRBD1 (6 bases). The CDR3 DNA is TGTGCCAGCTCACCCTCTAAACAGGGTACCGCTTTCTTT. This sequence encodes CASSPSKQGTAFF.